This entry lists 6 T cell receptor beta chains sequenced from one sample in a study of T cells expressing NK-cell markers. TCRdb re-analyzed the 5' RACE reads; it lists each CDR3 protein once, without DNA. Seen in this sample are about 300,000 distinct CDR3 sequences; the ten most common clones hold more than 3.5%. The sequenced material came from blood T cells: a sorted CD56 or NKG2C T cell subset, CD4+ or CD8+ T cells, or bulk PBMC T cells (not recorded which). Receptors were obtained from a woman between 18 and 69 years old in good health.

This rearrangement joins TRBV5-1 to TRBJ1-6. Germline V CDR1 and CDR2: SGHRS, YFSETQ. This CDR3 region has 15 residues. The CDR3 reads CASSLDEDYNSPLHF.

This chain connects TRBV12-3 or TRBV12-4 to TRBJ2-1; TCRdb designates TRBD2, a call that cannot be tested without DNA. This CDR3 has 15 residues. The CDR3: CASSPWRFEGNEQFF.

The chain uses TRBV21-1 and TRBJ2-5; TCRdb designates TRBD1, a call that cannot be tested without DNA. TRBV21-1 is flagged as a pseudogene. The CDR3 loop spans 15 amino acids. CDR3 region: CASSHPGRWAETQYF.

The CDR3 protein is CASSPGTSFTQYF. The chain is built from TRBV10-1 and TRBJ2-5; absent DNA, TCRdb's TRBD2 call cannot be checked. CDR1 and CDR2 from the germline V gene are WNHNN and SYGVQD (reference sequence). The CDR3 extends over 13 amino acids.

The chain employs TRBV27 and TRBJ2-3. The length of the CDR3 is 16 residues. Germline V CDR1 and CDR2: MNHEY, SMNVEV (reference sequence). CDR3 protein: CASSLFPGTGTDTQYF.

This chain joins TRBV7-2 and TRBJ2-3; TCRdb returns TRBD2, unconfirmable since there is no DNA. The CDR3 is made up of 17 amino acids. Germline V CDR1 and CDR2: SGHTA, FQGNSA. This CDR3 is CASSLGAIRGGTDTQYF.